A single sample gave rise to the 4 T cell receptor beta chains below, sequenced in a study of T cell responses to AZD1222 COVID-19 vaccine listed by TCRdb under 2021. Taken with the paper, the label for time point translates to: baseline before first vaccination. The library relied on the immunoSEQ multiplex PCR assay. As stored in TCRdb, this immuneACCESS dataset retains in-frame rearrangements with V and J assigned. A fraction of the clones does not appear; measured against another copy, unresolved V genes explain less than half of the discrepancy, and the remainder lacks a known reason. The sample table shows about 76,000 clones, and 70% to 90% are seen once. The biggest ten clones account for roughly 11% of the sample. The input for sequencing was peripheral blood, taken on day 0 of AZD1222 vaccination. The receptors come from an adult in good health.

This chain links TRBV15 with TRBJ1-4; TRBD1 matches at 7 bases. V lost 3 bases, J lost 7 bases, and 5 bases stayed unmatched. CDR1 and CDR2 (germline): LNHNV, YYDKDF (reference sequence). The CDR3 is made up of 14 amino acids. The CDR3 reads CATSSDRDFEKLFF. The CDR3 region has the DNA TGTGCCACCAGCAGTGACAGGGACTTTGAAAAACTGTTTTTT.

In the case of this clone: The sample carries other DNA sequences with the same CDR3. The chain joins TRBV2 to TRBJ2-2, with D unresolved. This CDR3 spans 12 amino acids. V lost 7 bases to trimming and J lost 7 bases, with 10 bases between them. CDR1 SNHLY and CDR2 FYNNEI come from the germline V gene. This CDR3 is CASTGSGGELFF. In DNA form, the CDR3 reads TGTGCCAGCACCGGGTCGGGCGGGGAGCTGTTTTTT.

The chain is built from TRBV4-1 and TRBJ1-1, with TRBD1 as a possible D gene (6 bases). This CDR3 is built from 12 residues. Germline CDR1 reads MGHRA; CDR2 reads YSYEKL. Trimming removed 3 bases from V and 7 bases from J, with 9 bases in between. CDR3 region: CASSHPTGEAFF. As DNA, the CDR3 is TGCGCCAGCAGCCACCCGACAGGTGAAGCTTTCTTT.

V and J are TRBV19 and TRBJ2-5, with D perhaps TRBD2 (5 bases). The CDR3 loop spans 15 amino acids. From germline, CDR1 is LNHDA and CDR2 SQIVND (reference sequence). V lost 3 bases and J 5 bases, leaving 16 bases between the germline ends. The CDR3 DNA follows: TGTGCCAGTAGTATTCTCGGAGAGGGCCGGGAGACCCAGTACTTC. Its translation is CASSILGEGRETQYF. Supplemented by reference TRBV19 and TRBJ2-5, the full variable domain reads DGGITQSPKYLFRKEGQNVTLSCEQNLNHDAMYWYRQDPGQGLRLIYYSQIVNDFQKGDIAEGYSVSREKKESFPLTVTSAQKNPTAFYLCASSILGEGRETQYFGPGTRLLVL.